The following is a T cell receptor beta chain sequence with its context. The antigen this receptor binds is unknown. Per-base quality was not reported, and no clone a single base away is much larger than it. This specimen belongs to a study of T cells in localized non-small cell lung cancer (dated by TCRdb to 2020 to 2022). Concerning the study at large: The study analyzed T cell repertoires of 236 early-stage NSCLC patients, comparing tumors and uninvolved tumor-adjacent lungs. All 240 or so NSCLC patients in the cohort were treatment-naive and had localized lung tumors that were resected. NSCLC patients had a mean age of approximately 66 years, and 120 to 150 were male and more than 90 female. Findings and caveats that apply to the study as a whole: Because multi-region tumor sequencing was not done, intratumor heterogeneity could not be ruled out. Uninvolved tumor-adjacent lung showed the highest T cell clonality, higher than tumor, which suggests more focused antigenic responses in the uninvolved tumor-adjacent lung. Higher blood T cell density associated with longer overall survival, while higher adjacent-lung clonality associated with shorter survival. Of the top 100 tumor clones, a median of approximately 60 were detected in paired uninvolved adjacent lung; under 35 were also among that lung's top 100. Because the study design was exploratory, TCR variables were selected using unadjusted p-values without false-discovery rate correction.

At diagnosis, peripheral blood, uninvolved tumor-adjacent lung and tumor were collected and were preserved as a mix of fresh-frozen and FFPE material. Blood samples were analyzed as peripheral blood mononuclear cells for TCR repertoire profiling. The immunoSEQ Assay was used to sequence TCR beta CDR3 regions from DNA. In the original analysis: To compute T cell density, TCR beta template counts were normalized to usable DNA, which was estimated by amplifying housekeeping genes. Richness was estimated using the preseqR package, with extrapolation to 400,000 templates for PBMC samples and to 120,000 templates for tissue samples. Clonality was defined by subtracting Pielou's evenness from one. Tissue-enriched TCRs were identified through differential abundance testing performed on productive amino-acid clonotypes, with a minimum total count of 5 and an alpha of 0.1. The Jaccard Index and the Morisita Overlap Index were used to quantify repertoire overlap between compartments. GLIPH grouped TCR beta CDR3s together with public tetramer-defined viral CDR3s, and a viral motif had to include at least three viral sequences and also show V-gene enrichment. TCRdb obtained this table from immuneACCESS and retained in-frame rearrangements with V and J assigned. These tables miss some clones; where compared with another copy, unresolved V genes account for less than half of the shortfall, and the remainder is unexplained. That table supplies the V and J calls and clone size; D and trimming were determined from the DNA. In this sample the table shows 12,000 or so clones, 65% to 85% of which occur a single time. The ten largest clones capture roughly a fifth of the sample.

Trimming takes 1 base from V and 4 bases from J, and the germline ends sit 4 bases apart. The germline V gene provides CDR1 MDHEN and CDR2 SYDVKM. From cysteine to phenylalanine, the CDR3 is 12 amino acids long. CDR3 DNA is the only sequence kept; it has 36 bases, read in frame from the first base. The starting material was peripheral blood, obtained before any cancer treatment. This TCR was recovered from a male donor aged 60 or over with stage I lung adenocarcinoma. The rearranged chain carries TRBV28 and TRBJ2-5; no D gene can be assigned with confidence. The sequence in DNA is TGTGCCAGCAGTTTATACACAGAGACCCAGTACTTC. Translated, it reads CASSLYTETQYF.